The clone carrying this TCR beta chain was seen a single time. The data belong to a study of regulatory and conventional T cells in RAG deficiency. Profiling relied on immunoSEQ multiplex PCR, and the TCRdb table lists in-frame clones only, not all of them. The sample holds about 46,000 clones; approximately 90% are singletons and the top ten take 0.51%. The sorted conventional CD4+ T cells were CD25-low and CD127-high, with genomic DNA sequenced. These data also featured in a second study, about regulatory T cells. As reported in that work: The PCR used 52 TRBV and 13 TRBJ primers.

Source material: CD4+ effector T cells sorted from blood. The TCR comes from a human donor in good health.

CDR3 region: CASKMLGGNTIYF. CDR3 nucleotides: TGCGCCAGCAAGATGTTGGGCGGAAACACCATATATTTT. This chain connects TRBV5-1 to TRBJ1-3; D not resolved. The germline gives CDR1 SGHRS, CDR2 YFSETQ. The CDR3 runs to 13 residues. V lost 6 bases and J 4 bases, leaving 11 bases between the germline ends. The complete variable domain, with remaining parts taken from reference TRBV5-1 and TRBJ1-3, reads KAGVTQTPRYLIKTRGQQVTLSCSPISGHRSVSWYQQTPGQGLQFLFEYFSETQRNKGNFPGRFSGRQFSNSRSEMNVSTLELGDSALYLCASKMLGGNTIYFGEGSWLTVV.